This TCR beta chain is drawn from a study of blood T cell repertoires in COVID-19. Across the whole study: Sample material is recorded as cDNA or gDNA derived from T cells, B-cell-depleted T cells, or PBMCs.

This clone was seen only a few times. Authors' data handling: Estimation of nucleated cell counts relied on the amplification of reference gene primers. Only in-frame clones appear in the TCRdb table, and some are missing; sequencing was by immunoSEQ multiplex PCR. That table is the source of V, J and clone size, and D and trimming were worked out from the DNA. Of approximately 260,000 clones in the sample, about 80% were seen once. The CDR3 length is 15 residues. Trimming removed 2 bases at V and 1 base at J, with 11 bases between. Germline CDR1 MGHDK, CDR2 SYGVNS. The chain couples TRBV25-1 to TRBJ1-2, with unresolved D. The origin of this receptor is a woman aged 80 or over with active or convalescent COVID-19. The sample was peripheral blood. The CDR3 sequence is CASSEPGSNNYGYTF. CDR3 DNA sequence: TGTGCCAGCAGTGAACCGGGGAGCAATAACTATGGCTACACCTTC.